Described below is a single T cell receptor (beta chain) sequence and its context. The antigen is unknown. The CDR3 totals 15 residues. With 4 bases removed from V and 8 bases from J, the gap between germline ends came to 18 bases. Germline-derived CDR1 and CDR2 are SGDLS and YYNGEE. This record belongs to a study of identifying expanded T cells in peripheral blood. Study-level points and caveats: Variance in clone template counts between roughly 2-week samples significantly increased with total template count across all healthy donors. Technical replicates showed about 1.2 changed clones; approximately 2 weeks 15 to 20; four weeks 19.

This table comes from immunoSEQ multiplex PCR, and its TCRdb copy is limited to in-frame clones, with some not included. The table includes about 100,000 clones, about nine tenths detected once. During the collection period, no donor immune events like infections were recorded. The chain has TRBV9 and TRBJ1-4; D is undetermined. Sequenced: blood. The clonotype comes from a person between 18 and 75 years old in good health. This chain's CDR3 is CASSFGGGFGEKLFF. CDR3 sequence (DNA): TGTGCCAGCAGCTTTGGTGGCGGGTTTGGGGAAAAACTGTTTTTT.